The sample holds a few counts of the clone carrying this TCR beta chain. The data derive from a study of cytomegalovirus exposure and HLA in healthy donors. CDR1 and CDR2 (germline): LNHDA, SQIVND (reference sequence). V lost 5 bases, J lost 6 bases, and 21 bases lay in between. This CDR3 region has 16 residues. Primers included in the PCR were 60 Vbeta and 13 Jbeta primers. Measured with immunoSEQ multiplex PCR; TCRdb has only the in-frame clones, and not every one. Here the sample spans 100,000 to 150,000 clones, more than 75% being singletons. Source material: PBMCs. The chain couples TRBV19 to TRBJ2-3, with a tentative D call TRBD1 (5 bases). The TCR sequence derives from a female donor in good health and CMV-seronegative. The CDR3 here is CASSLIRTHQKDTQYF. The DNA of the CDR3 is TGTGCCAGTAGTCTTATAAGGACACACCAGAAGGATACGCAGTATTTT.